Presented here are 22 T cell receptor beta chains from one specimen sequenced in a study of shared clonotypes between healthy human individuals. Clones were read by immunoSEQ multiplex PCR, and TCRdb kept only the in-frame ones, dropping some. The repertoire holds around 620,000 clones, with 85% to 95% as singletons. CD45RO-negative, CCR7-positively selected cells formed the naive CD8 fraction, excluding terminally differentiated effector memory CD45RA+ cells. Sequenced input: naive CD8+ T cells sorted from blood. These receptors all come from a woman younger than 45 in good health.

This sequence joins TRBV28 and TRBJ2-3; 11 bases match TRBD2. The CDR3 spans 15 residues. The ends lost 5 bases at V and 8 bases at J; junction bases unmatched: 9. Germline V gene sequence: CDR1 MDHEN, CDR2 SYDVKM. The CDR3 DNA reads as TGTGCCAGCAGTCCAATAGCGGGAGGGCCTGGTACGCAGTATTTT. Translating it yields CASSPIAGGPGTQYF. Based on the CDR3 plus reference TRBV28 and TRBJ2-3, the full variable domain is DVKVTQSSRYLVKRTGEKVFLECVQDMDHENMFWYRQDPGLGLRLIYFSYDVKMKEKGDIPEGYSVSREKKERFSLILESASTNQTSMYLCASSPIAGGPGTQYFGPGTRLTVL.

The CDR3 sequence is CASTYTGYYEQYF. CDR3 DNA sequence: TGTGCCAGCACCTATACTGGATACTACGAGCAGTACTTC. The chain links TRBV28 to TRBJ2-7; no clear D gene. V was cut by 7 bases and J by 3 bases, with 13 bases left in between. Per the germline V gene, CDR1 is MDHEN and CDR2 is SYDVKM. CDR3 size: 13 residues.

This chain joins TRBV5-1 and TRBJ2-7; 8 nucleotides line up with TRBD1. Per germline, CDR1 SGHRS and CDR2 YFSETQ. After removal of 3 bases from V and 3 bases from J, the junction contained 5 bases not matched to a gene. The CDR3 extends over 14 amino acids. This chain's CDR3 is CASSSSGTGYEQYF. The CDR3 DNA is TGCGCCAGCAGCTCCTCCGGGACAGGCTACGAGCAGTACTTC. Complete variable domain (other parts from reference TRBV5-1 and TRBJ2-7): KAGVTQTPRYLIKTRGQQVTLSCSPISGHRSVSWYQQTPGQGLQFLFEYFSETQRNKGNFPGRFSGRQFSNSRSEMNVSTLELGDSALYLCASSSSGTGYEQYFGPGTRLTVT.

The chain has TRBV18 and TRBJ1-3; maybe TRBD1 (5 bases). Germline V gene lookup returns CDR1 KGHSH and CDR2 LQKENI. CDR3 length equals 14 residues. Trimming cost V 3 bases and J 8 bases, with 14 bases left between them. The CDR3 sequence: CASSPEGLADTIYF. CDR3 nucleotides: TGTGCCAGCTCACCGGAGGGGTTAGCGGACACCATATATTTT.

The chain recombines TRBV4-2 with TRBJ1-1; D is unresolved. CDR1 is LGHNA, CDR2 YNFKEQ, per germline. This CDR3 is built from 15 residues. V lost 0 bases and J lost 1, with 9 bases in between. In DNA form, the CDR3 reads TGTGCCAGCAGCCAAGATACTGCAGGGAACACTGAAGCTTTCTTT. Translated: CASSQDTAGNTEAFF.

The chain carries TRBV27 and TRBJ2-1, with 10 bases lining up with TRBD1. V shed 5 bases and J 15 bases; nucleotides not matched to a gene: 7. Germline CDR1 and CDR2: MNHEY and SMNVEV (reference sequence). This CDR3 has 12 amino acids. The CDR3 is CASSARQGALFF. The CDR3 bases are TGTGCCAGCAGTGCGCGACAGGGGGCTCTGTTCTTC.

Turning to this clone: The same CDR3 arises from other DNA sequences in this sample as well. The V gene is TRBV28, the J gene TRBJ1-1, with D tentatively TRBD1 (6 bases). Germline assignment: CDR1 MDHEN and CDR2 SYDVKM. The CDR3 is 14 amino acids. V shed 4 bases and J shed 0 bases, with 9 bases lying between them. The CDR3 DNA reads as TGTGCCAGCAGTTATTCAGGGGTGAACACTGAAGCTTTCTTT. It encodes CASSYSGVNTEAFF.

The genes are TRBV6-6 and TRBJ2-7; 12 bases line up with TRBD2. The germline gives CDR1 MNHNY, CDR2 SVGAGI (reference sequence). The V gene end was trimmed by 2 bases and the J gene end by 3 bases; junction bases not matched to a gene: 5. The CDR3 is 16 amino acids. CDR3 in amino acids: CASSYPTSGSFYEQYF. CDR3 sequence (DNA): TGTGCCAGCAGTTACCCGACTAGCGGGAGTTTCTACGAGCAGTACTTC.

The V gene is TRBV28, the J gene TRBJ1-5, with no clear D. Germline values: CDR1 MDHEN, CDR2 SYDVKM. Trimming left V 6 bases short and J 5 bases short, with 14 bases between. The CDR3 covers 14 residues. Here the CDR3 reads CASSYGSADQPQHF. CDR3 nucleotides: TGTGCCAGCAGCTATGGGTCCGCCGATCAGCCCCAGCATTTT.

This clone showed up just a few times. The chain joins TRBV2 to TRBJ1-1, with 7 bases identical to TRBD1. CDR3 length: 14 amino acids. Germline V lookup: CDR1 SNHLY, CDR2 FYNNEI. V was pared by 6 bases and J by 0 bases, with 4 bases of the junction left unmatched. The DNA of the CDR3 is TGTGCCAGCAGAGAGGACAGGTTGAACACTGAAGCTTTCTTT. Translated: CASREDRLNTEAFF.

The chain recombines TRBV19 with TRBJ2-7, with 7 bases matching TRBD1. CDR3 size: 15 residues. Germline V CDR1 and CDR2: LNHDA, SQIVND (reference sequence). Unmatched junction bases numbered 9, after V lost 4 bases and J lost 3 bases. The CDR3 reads CASSTDWGQHYEQYF. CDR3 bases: TGTGCCAGTAGTACTGACTGGGGACAGCACTACGAGCAGTACTTC. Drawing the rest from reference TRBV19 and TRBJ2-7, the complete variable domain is DGGITQSPKYLFRKEGQNVTLSCEQNLNHDAMYWYRQDPGQGLRLIYYSQIVNDFQKGDIAEGYSVSREKKESFPLTVTSAQKNPTAFYLCASSTDWGQHYEQYFGPGTRLTVT.

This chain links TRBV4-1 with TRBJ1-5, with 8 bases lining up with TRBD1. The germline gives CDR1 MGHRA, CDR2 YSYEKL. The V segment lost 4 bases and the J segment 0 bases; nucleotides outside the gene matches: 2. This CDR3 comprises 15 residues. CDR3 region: CASSPGQGSNQPQHF. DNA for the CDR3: TGCGCCAGCAGCCCTGGACAGGGTAGCAATCAGCCCCAGCATTTT.

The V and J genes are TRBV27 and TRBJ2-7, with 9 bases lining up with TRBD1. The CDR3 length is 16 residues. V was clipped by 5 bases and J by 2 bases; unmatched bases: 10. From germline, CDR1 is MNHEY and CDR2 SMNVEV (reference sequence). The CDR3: CASSLRQGGWTYEQYF. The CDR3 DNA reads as TGTGCCAGCAGTCTCAGACAGGGGGGATGGACCTACGAGCAGTACTTC.

Here the CDR3 reads CASSVVESGSYEQFF. The DNA of the CDR3 is TGTGCCAGCAGCGTTGTCGAGAGCGGGAGCTATGAGCAGTTCTTC. The chain carries TRBV9 and TRBJ2-1; 8 nucleotides line up with TRBD2. Per germline, CDR1 SGDLS and CDR2 YYNGEE. V dropped 2 bases and J dropped 8; count of bases not matched to a gene: 9. The CDR3 runs to 15 residues. Full variable domain (outside the CDR3, taken from reference TRBV9 and TRBJ2-1): DSGVTQTPKHLITATGQRVTLRCSPRSGDLSVYWYQQSLDQGLQFLIQYYNGEERAKGNILERFSAQQFPDLHSELNLSSLELGDSALYFCASSVVESGSYEQFFGPGTRLTVL.

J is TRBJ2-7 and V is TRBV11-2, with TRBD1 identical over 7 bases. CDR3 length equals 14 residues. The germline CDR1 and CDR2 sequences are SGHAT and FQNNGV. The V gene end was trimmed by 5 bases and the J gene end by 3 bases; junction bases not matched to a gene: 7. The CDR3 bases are TGTGCCAGCAGCGAACCGGGACAGTACTACGAGCAGTACTTC. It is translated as CASSEPGQYYEQYF.

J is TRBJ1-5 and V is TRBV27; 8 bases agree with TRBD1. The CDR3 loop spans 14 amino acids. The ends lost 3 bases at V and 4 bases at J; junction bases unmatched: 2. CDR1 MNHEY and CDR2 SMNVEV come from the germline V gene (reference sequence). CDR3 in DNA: TGTGCCAGCAGTTTGGACAGGGTGAATCAGCCCCAGCATTTT. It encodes CASSLDRVNQPQHF.

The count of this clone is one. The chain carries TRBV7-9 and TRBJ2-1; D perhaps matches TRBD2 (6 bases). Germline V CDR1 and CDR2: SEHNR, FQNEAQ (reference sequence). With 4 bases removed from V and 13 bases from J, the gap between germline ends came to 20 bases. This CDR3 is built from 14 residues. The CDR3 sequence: CASSSTQTGVVQFF. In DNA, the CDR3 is TGTGCCAGCAGCTCAACCCAAACGGGAGTAGTTCAGTTCTTC.

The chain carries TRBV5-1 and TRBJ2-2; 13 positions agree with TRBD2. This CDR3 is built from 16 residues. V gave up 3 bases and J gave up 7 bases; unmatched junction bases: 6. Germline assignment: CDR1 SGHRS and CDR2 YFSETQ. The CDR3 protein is CASSSRLAGGGGELFF. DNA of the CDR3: TGCGCCAGCAGCTCCCGACTAGCGGGAGGTGGCGGGGAGCTGTTTTTT.

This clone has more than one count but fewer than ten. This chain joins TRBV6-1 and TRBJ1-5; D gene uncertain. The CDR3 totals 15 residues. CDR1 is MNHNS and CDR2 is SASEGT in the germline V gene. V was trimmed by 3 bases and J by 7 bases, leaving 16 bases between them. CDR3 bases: TGTGCCAGCAGTGAGCAGGTCCTTTCCCTCCAGCCCCAGCATTTT. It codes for CASSEQVLSLQPQHF.

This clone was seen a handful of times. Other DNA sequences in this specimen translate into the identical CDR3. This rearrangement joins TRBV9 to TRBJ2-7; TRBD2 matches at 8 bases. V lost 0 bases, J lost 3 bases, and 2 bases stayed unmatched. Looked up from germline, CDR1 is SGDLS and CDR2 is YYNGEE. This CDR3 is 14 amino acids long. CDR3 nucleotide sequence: TGTGCCAGCAGCGTAGCCGGGGGGGGCTACGAGCAGTACTTC. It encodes CASSVAGGGYEQYF.

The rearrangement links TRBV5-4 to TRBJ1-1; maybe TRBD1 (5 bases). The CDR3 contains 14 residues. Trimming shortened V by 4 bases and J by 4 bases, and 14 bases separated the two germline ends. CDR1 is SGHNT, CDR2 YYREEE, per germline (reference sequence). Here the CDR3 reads CASSPGTGGTEAFF. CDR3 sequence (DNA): TGTGCCAGCAGCCCTGGTACGGGGGGCACTGAAGCTTTCTTT.

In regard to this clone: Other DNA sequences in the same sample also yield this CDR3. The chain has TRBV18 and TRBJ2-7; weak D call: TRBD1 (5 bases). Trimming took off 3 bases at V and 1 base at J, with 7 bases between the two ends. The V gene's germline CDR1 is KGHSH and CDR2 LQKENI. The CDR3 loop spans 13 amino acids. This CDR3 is CASSPDSSYEQYF. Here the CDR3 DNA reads TGTGCCAGCTCACCCGACAGTTCCTACGAGCAGTACTTC.